This T cell receptor beta chain came from a study of cytomegalovirus exposure and HLA in healthy donors. For this clone: Its antigen is not identified.

Whole-study results and caveats: In an earlier analysis, about 87% or about 30%: the productive usage of most TCR beta V segments.

The PCR was carried out with 60 Vbeta primers and 13 Jbeta primers. The data were produced by immunoSEQ multiplex PCR, yet TCRdb's version contains in-frame clones alone and is incomplete. The sample has 170,000 or so clones; over 70% are singletons. The CDR3 has 15 residues. Germline V gives CDR1 MDHEN, CDR2 SYDVKM. Trimming stripped 5 bases from V and 0 bases from J, with 14 bases between. The sample taken for sequencing was PBMCs. This receptor was taken from a woman aged 55-70 years in good health and CMV-seropositive. The chain joins TRBV28 to TRBJ2-7, with a tentative D call TRBD1 (6 bases). This CDR3 is CASSRRGGFSYEQYF. The CDR3 DNA reads TGTGCCAGCAGTCGTCGAGGGGGTTTCTCCTACGAGCAGTACTTC.